This T cell receptor beta chain emerged from a study of molecular identifiers for immune sequencing clone quantification (dated by TCRdb to between 2017 and 2018). About the full investigation: For a replicate experiment, the RNA from either about 20,000 or 100,000 naive CD8 T cells was divided into five aliquots, and four of those aliquots went on to sequencing. This methods study used CD8 T cells to benchmark TCR RNA copy counting and molecular-identifier clustering-based TCR repertoire sequencing (MIDCIRS).

Libraries were constructed by PCR. Sequencing relied on a NextSeq 500. Bulk TCR libraries were prepared as previously described, using TCR primers listed in Table S5. Total RNA was purified with the Qiagen AllPrep DNA/RNA kit. Before analysis, reads from multiple sequencing runs of one library were combined. As for the original processing: Reads were retained only if the reads had an exact TCR constant sequence, and the retained reads were trimmed to 150 nt and grouped according to their 12-nt molecular barcodes. Reads inside each barcode group were sub-clustered using a 15% Levenshtein threshold, and a quality-weighted consensus sequence was constructed for each RNA molecule. Non-functional sequences were discarded, and so were lower-count sequences lying one edit away from another sequence. Based on a fit of two negative binomial distributions, barcode sub-clusters having less than 20% of the maximum read count were discarded. The public sequencing data were trimmed at Q25 with fastp and processed into clonotypes with MiXCR by TCRdb, which kept only in-frame beta chains. Entries that share a CDR3 protein sequence are merged under the most common genes and DNA. These V and J calls are TCRdb output, not the study's own analysis. Across this sample there are approximately 550,000 distinct CDR3 sequences, with 25% seen only once. Around 0.79% of the sample belongs to the ten largest clones.

This clonotype was recorded a few times. What this receptor recognizes is not known. No per-base quality is available; no much larger clone lies one base away. The CDR3 covers 16 residues, taking in both the cysteine and the phenylalanine. The DNA shown is the 48-base CDR3, in frame from base 1. CDR1 LGHNA and CDR2 YSLEER were looked up in the germline V gene. Trimming removed 1 base from V and 0 bases from J, leaving 7 bases between the germline ends. Libraries of naive CD8 T cells were built from anywhere between about 17,000 and 1,000,000 sorted cells, with 10%, 30% or 50% of the purified RNA used. Naive CD8 T cells were FACS-sorted as CD8+CD4-CCR7+CD45RA+ on a BD FACSAria II into RLT Plus buffer. To test detection sensitivity, Jurkat RNA equal to fewer than 13 TCR copies was added to samples of about 19,000-1,100,000 naive CD8 T cells. CD8 T cells were enriched using RosetteSep CD8+ T Cell Enrichment Cocktail and Ficoll-Paque, and the enriched cells then underwent ACK red cell lysis.

The research as a whole found: Spiked-in Jurkat TCR RNA equal to a single cell's worth was reported to be detectable even within 1,200,000 naive CD8 T cells. When barcode sub-clustering was omitted, TCR diversity was inflated by chimeric consensus sequences, with chimeras reaching as high as 47%. Spiked-in Jurkat TCR RNA (roughly 10 copies' worth), which is not part of the donor repertoire, was contained in the naive libraries. The sizes of highly expanded clones could end up underestimated when identical TCR molecules share a barcode. Modeling estimated about 3.3 recovered TCR RNA copies per cell, compared with 9.5 to 10 by digital PCR, which implies roughly 30% capture efficiency. In CMV-specific effector cells, clones with more than 20 RNA copies contained over 99% of molecules, whereas in naive cells such clones contained under 1% of molecules.

The material sequenced was naive CD8+ T cells from blood, with Jurkat cell RNA spiked in. What this sample's cell subset or site label stands for: FACS-sorted CD8+CD4-CCR7+CD45RA+ naive T cells. The chain employs TRBV4-3 and TRBJ2-6; no D gene is confidently identified. This TCR was recovered from a human donor in good health. Some libraries in this study had Jurkat cell RNA spiked in. In nucleotide form, the sequence is TGCGCCAGCAGCCAAGCGCGATTCTCTGGGGCCAACGTCCTGACTTTC. It encodes CASSQARFSGANVLTF.